The source of this T cell receptor beta chain is a study of T cells after yellow fever vaccination. The study, taken as a whole, reports: The secondary T-cell response peaked on day 5, not day 15, but was weaker.

From the 5' RACE reads, TCRdb called clonotypes with MiXCR, one entry per CDR3 protein. Of 300,000 to 400,000 distinct CDR3 sequences detected, roughly 4.3% appear once; the ten largest clones hold roughly a quarter. In the case of this clonotype: Its antigen is not known.

V lost 3 bases to trimming and J lost 3 bases, with 13 bases between them. The CDR3 has 14 amino acids. Germline CDR1 SGHRS, CDR2 YFSETQ. The sample consisted of PBMCs, taken 5 days after the yellow fever booster vaccination. The V call is TRBV5-1, the J call TRBJ2-7; tentatively, D is TRBD1 or TRBD2 (5 bases each). This receptor was identified in a young man who received the YFV17D yellow fever vaccine. For the CDR3, the DNA is TGCGCCAGCAGCTCTCGGGACGAAGGCTACGAGCAGTACTTC. This gives the protein CASSSRDEGYEQYF.